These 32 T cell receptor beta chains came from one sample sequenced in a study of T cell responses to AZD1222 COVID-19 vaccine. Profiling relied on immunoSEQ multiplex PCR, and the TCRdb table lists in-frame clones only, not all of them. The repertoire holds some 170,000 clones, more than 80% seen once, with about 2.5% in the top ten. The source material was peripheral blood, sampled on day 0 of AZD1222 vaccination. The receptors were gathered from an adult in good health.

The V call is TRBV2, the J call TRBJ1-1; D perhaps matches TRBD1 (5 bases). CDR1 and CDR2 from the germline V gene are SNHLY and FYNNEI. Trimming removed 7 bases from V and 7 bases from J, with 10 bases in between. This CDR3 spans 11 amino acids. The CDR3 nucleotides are TGTGCCAGCACTGAGGGGTTTGAAGCTTTCTTT. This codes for CASTEGFEAFF.

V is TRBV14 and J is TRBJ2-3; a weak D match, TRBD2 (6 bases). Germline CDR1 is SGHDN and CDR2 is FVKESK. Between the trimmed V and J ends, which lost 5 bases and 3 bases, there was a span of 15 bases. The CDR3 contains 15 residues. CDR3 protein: CASSRERLVTDTQYF. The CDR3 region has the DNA TGTGCCAGCAGCAGGGAGAGACTAGTGACAGATACGCAGTATTTT.

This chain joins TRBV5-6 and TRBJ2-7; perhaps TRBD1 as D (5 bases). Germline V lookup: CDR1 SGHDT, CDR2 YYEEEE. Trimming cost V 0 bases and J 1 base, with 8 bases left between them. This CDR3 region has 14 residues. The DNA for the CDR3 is TGTGCCAGCAGCTTGGCAGGGTCATCCTACGAGCAGTACTTC. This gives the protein CASSLAGSSYEQYF.

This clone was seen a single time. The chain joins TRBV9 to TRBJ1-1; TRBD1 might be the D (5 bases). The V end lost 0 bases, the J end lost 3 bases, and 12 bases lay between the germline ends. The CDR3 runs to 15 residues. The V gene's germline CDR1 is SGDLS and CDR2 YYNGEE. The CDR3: CASSVGGAEHTEAFF. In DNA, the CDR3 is TGTGCCAGCAGCGTAGGTGGGGCCGAACACACTGAAGCTTTCTTT.

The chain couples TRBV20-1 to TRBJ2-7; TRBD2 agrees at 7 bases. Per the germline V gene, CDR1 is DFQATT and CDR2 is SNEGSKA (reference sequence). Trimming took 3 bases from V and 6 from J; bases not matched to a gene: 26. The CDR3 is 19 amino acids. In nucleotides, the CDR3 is TGCAGTGCTAGTGGAGTCATCGGCGGGAGAAGGGCGATTTGGGGCGAGCAGTACTTC. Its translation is CSASGVIGGRRAIWGEQYF.

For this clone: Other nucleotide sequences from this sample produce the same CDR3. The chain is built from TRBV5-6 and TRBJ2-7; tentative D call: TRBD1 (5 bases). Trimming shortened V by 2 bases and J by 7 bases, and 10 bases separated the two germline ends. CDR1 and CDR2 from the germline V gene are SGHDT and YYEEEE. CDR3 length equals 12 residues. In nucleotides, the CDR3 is TGTGCCAGCAGCTTAACAAGGGGAGAGCAGTACTTC. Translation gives CASSLTRGEQYF.

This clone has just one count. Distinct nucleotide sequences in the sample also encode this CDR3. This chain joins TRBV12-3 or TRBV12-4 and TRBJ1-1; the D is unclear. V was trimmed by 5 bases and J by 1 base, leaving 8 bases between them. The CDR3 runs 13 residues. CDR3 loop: CASSLGPNTEAFF. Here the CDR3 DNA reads TGTGCCAGCAGTCTTGGACCGAACACTGAAGCTTTCTTT.

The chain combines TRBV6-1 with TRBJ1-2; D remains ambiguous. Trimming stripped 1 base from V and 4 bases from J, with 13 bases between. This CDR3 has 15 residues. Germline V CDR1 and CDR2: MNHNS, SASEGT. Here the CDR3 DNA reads TGTGCCAGCAGTGAAGGGCGGGGTGTAGGCTATGGCTACACCTTC. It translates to CASSEGRGVGYGYTF.

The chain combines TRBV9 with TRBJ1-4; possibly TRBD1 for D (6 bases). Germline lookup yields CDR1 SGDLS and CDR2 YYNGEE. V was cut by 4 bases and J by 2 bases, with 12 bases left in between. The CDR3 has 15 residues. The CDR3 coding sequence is TGTGCCAGCAGCCGAGGGGGATCCACTAATGAAAAACTGTTTTTT. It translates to CASSRGGSTNEKLFF.

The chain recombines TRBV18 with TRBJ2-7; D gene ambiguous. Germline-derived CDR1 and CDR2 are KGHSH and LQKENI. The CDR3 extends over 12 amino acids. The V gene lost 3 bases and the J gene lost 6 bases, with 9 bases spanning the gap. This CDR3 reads CASSPTRSEQYF. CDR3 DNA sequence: TGTGCCAGCTCACCGACCCGATCCGAGCAGTACTTC.

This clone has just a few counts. The CDR3 nucleotides are TGTGCCAGCAGCCAAGGGGGCGGACAGGGACGGAATGAGCAGTTCTTC. Amino acids: CASSQGGGQGRNEQFF. This chain links TRBV14 with TRBJ2-1; 8 bases fit TRBD1. The germline CDR1 and CDR2 sequences are SGHDN and FVKESK. CDR3 length: 16 residues. Trimming took 1 base from V and 7 from J; bases not matched to a gene: 9.

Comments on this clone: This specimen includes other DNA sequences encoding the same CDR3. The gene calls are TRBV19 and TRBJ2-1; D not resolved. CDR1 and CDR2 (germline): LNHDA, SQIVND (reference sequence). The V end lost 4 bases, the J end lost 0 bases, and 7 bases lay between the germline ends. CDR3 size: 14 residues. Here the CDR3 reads CASSSESSYNEQFF. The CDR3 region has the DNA TGTGCCAGTAGTAGCGAGAGCTCCTACAATGAGCAGTTCTTC.

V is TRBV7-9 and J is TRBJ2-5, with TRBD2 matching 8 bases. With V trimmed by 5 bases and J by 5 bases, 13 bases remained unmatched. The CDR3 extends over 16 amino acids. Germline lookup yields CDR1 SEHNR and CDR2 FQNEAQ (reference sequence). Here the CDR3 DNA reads TGTGCCAGCAGCCACCCTTCTCGCGGGAGGAGGGAGACCCAGTACTTC. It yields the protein CASSHPSRGRRETQYF.

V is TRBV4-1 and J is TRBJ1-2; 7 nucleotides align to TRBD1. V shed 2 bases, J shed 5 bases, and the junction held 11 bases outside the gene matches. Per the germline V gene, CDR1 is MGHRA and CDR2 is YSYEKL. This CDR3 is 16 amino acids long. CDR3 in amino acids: CASSQTRDRQHYGYTF. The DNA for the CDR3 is TGCGCCAGCAGCCAAACCCGGGACAGACAACATTATGGCTACACCTTC.

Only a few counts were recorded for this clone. Here the CDR3 DNA reads TGTGCCAGCAGTGCGCTTCAAGAGACCCAGTACTTC. This gives the protein CASSALQETQYF. The V and J genes are TRBV2 and TRBJ2-5; no reliable D call. CDR3 length: 12 amino acids. V lost 4 bases and J 2 bases, leaving 5 bases between the germline ends. CDR1 is SNHLY and CDR2 is FYNNEI in the germline V gene. The full variable domain, completed using reference TRBV2 and TRBJ2-5, is EPEVTQTPSHQVTQMGQEVILRCVPISNHLYFYWYRQILGQKVEFLVSFYNNEISEKSEIFDDQFSVERPDGSNFTLKIRSTKLEDSAMYFCASSALQETQYFGPGTRLLVL.

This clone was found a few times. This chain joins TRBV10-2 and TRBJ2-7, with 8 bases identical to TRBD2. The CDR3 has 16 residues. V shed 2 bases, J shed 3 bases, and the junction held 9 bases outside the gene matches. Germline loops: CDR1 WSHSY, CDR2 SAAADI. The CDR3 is CASSENGRAGDYEQYF. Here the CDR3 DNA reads TGCGCCAGCAGTGAGAATGGTCGAGCGGGAGACTACGAGCAGTACTTC.

CDR3 sequence reads: CASSQAGSGTNEQFF. The CDR3 DNA reads TGTGCCAGCAGCCAAGCTGGTAGCGGGACCAATGAGCAGTTCTTC. The genes are TRBV3-1 (or the pseudogene TRBV3-2) and TRBJ2-1; 8 bases are shared with TRBD2. The J segment lost 6 bases and the V segment lost 1 base, leaving 5 bases of the junction unmatched. Germline values: CDR1 LGHDT, CDR2 YNNKEL (reference sequence). This CDR3 has 15 amino acids.

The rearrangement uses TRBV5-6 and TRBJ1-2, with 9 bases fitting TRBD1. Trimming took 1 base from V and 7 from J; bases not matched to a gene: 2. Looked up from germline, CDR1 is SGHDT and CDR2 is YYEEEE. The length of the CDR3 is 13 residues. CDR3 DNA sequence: TGTGCCAGCAGCTTGTGGGACAGGGCTGGCTACACCTTC. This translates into CASSLWDRAGYTF.

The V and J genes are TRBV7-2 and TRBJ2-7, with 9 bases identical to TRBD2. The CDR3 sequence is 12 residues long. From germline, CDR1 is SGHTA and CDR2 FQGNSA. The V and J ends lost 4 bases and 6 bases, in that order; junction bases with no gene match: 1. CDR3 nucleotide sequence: TGTGCCAGCAGCTCGGGACTAGCCGAGCAGTACTTC. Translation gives CASSSGLAEQYF.

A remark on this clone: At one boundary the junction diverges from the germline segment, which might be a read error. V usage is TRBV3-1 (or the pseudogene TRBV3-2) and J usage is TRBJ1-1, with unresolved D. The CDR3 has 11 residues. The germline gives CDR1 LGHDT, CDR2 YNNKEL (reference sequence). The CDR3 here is CASSQDRRAEF. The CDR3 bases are TGTGCCAGCAGCCAAGATAGGAGAGCCGAGTTT.

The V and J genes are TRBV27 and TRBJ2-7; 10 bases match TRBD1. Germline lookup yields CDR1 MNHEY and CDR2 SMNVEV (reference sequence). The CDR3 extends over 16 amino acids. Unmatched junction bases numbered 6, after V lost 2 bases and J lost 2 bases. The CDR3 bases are TGTGCCAGCAGTTTAAACCTTGACAGGGGGCCCTACGAGCAGTACTTC. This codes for CASSLNLDRGPYEQYF.

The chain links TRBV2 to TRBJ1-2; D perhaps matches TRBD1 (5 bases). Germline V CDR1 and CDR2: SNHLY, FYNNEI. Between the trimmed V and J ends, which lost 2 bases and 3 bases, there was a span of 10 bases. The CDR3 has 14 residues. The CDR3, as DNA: TGTGCCAGCAGTGAAAGGGAGGGGTACTATGGCTACACCTTC. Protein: CASSEREGYYGYTF.

CDR3 in amino acids: CASSLRYGTSGNPNTGELFF. The CDR3 nucleotides read TGTGCCAGCAGCCTCCGGTACGGGACTAGCGGAAACCCGAACACCGGGGAGCTGTTTTTT. The chain employs TRBV11-3 and TRBJ2-2; 11 bases are a match to TRBD2. Germline V CDR1 and CDR2: SGHNT, YENEEA. This CDR3 region has 20 residues. Trimming removed 5 bases from V and 0 bases from J; junction bases left unmatched: 14.

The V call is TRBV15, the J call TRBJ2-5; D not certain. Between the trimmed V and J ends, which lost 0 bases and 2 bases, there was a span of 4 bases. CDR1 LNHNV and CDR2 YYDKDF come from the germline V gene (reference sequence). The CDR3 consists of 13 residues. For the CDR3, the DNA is TGTGCCACCAGCAGAGAACAGCAAGAGACCCAGTACTTC. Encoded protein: CATSREQQETQYF.

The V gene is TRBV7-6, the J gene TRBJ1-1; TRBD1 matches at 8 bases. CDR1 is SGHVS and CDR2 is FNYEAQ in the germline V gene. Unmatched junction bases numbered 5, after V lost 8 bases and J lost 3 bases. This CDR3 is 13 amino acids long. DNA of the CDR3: TGTGCCAGCGGTACAGGGGGACACACTGAAGCTTTCTTT. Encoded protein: CASGTGGHTEAFF.

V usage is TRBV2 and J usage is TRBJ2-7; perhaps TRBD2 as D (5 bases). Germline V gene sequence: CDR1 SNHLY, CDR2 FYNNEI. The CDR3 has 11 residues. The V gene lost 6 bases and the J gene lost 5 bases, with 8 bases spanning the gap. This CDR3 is CASRRADEQYF. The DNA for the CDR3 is TGTGCCAGCAGGCGGGCGGACGAGCAGTACTTC.

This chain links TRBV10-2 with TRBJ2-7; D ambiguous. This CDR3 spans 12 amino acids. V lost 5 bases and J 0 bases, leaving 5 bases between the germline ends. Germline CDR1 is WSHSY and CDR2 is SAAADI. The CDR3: CASSTSSYEQYF. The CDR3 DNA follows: TGCGCCAGCAGTACAAGCTCCTACGAGCAGTACTTC.

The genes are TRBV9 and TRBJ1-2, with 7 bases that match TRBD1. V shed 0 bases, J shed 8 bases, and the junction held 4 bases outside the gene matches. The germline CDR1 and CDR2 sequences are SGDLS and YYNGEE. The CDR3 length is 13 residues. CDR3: CASSVAGQNGYTF. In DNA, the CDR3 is TGTGCCAGCAGCGTAGCGGGACAGAACGGCTACACCTTC.

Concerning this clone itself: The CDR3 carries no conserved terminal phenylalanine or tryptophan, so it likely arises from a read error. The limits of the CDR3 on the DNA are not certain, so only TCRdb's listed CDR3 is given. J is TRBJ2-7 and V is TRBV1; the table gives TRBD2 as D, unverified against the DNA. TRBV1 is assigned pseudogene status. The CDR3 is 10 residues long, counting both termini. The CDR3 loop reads CTSSQVGGTL.

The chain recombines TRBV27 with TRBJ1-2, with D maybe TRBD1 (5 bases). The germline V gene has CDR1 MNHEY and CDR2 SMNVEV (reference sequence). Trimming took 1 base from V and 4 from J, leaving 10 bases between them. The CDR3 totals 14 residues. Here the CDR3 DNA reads TGTGCCAGCAGTTTATTCCGCGACAGCTATGGCTACACCTTC. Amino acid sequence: CASSLFRDSYGYTF.

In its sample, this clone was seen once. The CDR3 coding sequence is TGTGCCAGCAGCCACCAGGGAGGGCCCTACGAGCAGTACTTC. Translation gives CASSHQGGPYEQYF. The rearrangement uses TRBV7-2 and TRBJ2-7, with 7 bases fitting TRBD2. This CDR3 comprises 14 residues. The ends lost 5 bases at V and 2 bases at J; junction bases unmatched: 6. Germline V gene data show CDR1 as SGHTA and CDR2 as FQGNSA.

The DNA for the CDR3 is TGTGCCAGCACCGGCACGGTTGTATCAGAGACCCAGTACTTC. Protein product: CASTGTVVSETQYF. The chain couples TRBV6-5 to TRBJ2-5; D remains ambiguous. The CDR3 consists of 14 residues. V dropped 7 bases and J dropped 4 bases, with 16 bases sitting between them. CDR1 is MNHEY, CDR2 SVGAGI, per germline.